The 24 T cell receptor beta chains in this list originate from one sample, sequenced in a study of identical twins. TCRdb re-analysed the 5' RACE reads in MiXCR, keeping a single row per CDR3 protein. The sample contains a few hundred thousand distinct CDR3 sequences, roughly 13% of which appear only once. The sample also formed part of further work on yellow fever vaccine responses in identical twins.

Sample: memory (CD45RO+) T cells sorted from blood. The receptors derive from a woman aged 18-29 years in good health.

V and J are TRBV20-1 and TRBJ1-1; possible D gene TRBD1, 5 bases. Trimming shortened V by 6 bases and J by 8 bases, and 22 bases separated the two germline ends. Germline CDR1 and CDR2: DFQATT and SNEGSKA (reference sequence). The CDR3 covers 14 residues. The CDR3 coding sequence is TGCAGTGCGATAATCTTAACTGGGGCTGGCGAAGCTTTCTTT. It yields the protein CSAIILTGAGEAFF.

In regard to this clonotype: Since a much larger clone is just one base distant, this may be a read error. This chain connects TRBV7-3 to TRBJ2-1; D is unresolved. Germline V gene data show CDR1 as SGHTA and CDR2 as FQGTGA. The CDR3 has 14 amino acids. CDR3 in amino acids: CASSLTSSCNEQFF. CDR3 coding DNA: TGTGCCAGCAGCTTAACTAGCTCCTGCAATGAGCAGTTCTTC.

The CDR3 here is CASRGSAGGIFGELFF. The CDR3 nucleotides are TGTGCCAGCCGGGGCTCGGCGGGGGGTATTTTCGGGGAGCTGTTTTTT. V gene TRBV6-1 combines with J gene TRBJ2-2, with 8 bases identical to TRBD2. Per germline, CDR1 MNHNS and CDR2 SASEGT. The CDR3 extends over 16 amino acids. V was pared by 8 bases and J by 7 bases, with 15 bases of the junction left unmatched.

J is TRBJ2-1 and V is TRBV7-2, with D hard to call. V was cut by 2 bases and J by 4 bases, with 9 bases left in between. This CDR3 region has 14 residues. Germline assignment: CDR1 SGHTA and CDR2 FQGNSA. CDR3: CASSLSRTYNEQFF. CDR3 DNA: TGTGCCAGCAGCTTAAGTAGGACGTACAATGAGCAGTTCTTC. The variable domain in full, completed from reference TRBV7-2 and TRBJ2-1, reads GAGVSQSPSNKVTEKGKDVELRCDPISGHTALYWYRQSLGQGLEFLIYFQGNSAPDKSGLPSDRFSAERTGGSVSTLTIQRTQQEDSAVYLCASSLSRTYNEQFFGPGTRLTVL.

Worth noting for this clonotype: At one end the junction does not follow the germline gene, possibly because of a read error. This sequence joins TRBV20-1 and TRBJ2-2, with TRBD2 matching over 7 bases. This CDR3 is built from 16 residues. CDR1 is DFQATT, CDR2 SNEGSKA, per germline (reference sequence). CDR3 residues: CCARDPILAATGELFF. For the CDR3, the DNA is TGCTGTGCTAGAGATCCCATTCTAGCGGCCACCGGGGAGCTGTTTTTT.

This clonotype was seen only a few times. V is TRBV27 and J is TRBJ2-7; the D gene is possibly TRBD1 (6 bases). The CDR3 consists of 14 residues. CDR1 is MNHEY, CDR2 SMNVEV, per germline (reference sequence). V was shortened by 6 bases and J by 4 bases, with 16 bases between the two germline ends. The CDR3 reads CASRDGQRSYEQYF. The CDR3 DNA reads TGTGCCAGCAGGGACGGACAGAGGAGTTACGAGCAGTACTTC.

In this sample, this clonotype turned up a few times. V gene TRBV6-6 combines with J gene TRBJ1-5; D is unclear. The CDR3 consists of 13 residues. CDR1 is MNHNY and CDR2 is SVGAGI in the germline V gene (reference sequence). Trimming took off 4 bases at V and 0 bases at J, with 4 bases between the two ends. The CDR3 here is CASSSNSNQPQHF. The DNA of the CDR3 is TGTGCCAGCAGTTCCAATAGCAATCAGCCCCAGCATTTT.

This clonotype was counted only a few times. This sequence joins TRBV2 and TRBJ2-5; 10 bases are shared with TRBD2. The CDR3 spans 14 residues. V dropped 5 bases and J dropped 4; count of bases not matched to a gene: 4. Germline lookup yields CDR1 SNHLY and CDR2 FYNNEI. The chain's CDR3 is CASSPSGSGETQYF. The CDR3 DNA follows: TGTGCCAGCAGTCCTAGCGGGAGCGGAGAGACCCAGTACTTC.

The gene calls are TRBV27 and TRBJ2-7; 7 nucleotides agree with TRBD2. In germline, CDR1 is MNHEY, CDR2 SMNVEV (reference sequence). This CDR3 has 16 amino acids. V lost 4 bases to trimming and J lost 3 bases; unmatched junction nucleotides: 12. Written as DNA, the CDR3 is TGTGCCAGCAGTTCACGCACCGGACTAGGCCACTACGAGCAGTACTTC. This codes for CASSSRTGLGHYEQYF.

In this sample, this clonotype turned up a few times. V usage is TRBV29-1 and J usage is TRBJ2-5; D may be TRBD2 (5 bases). Germline assignment: CDR1 SQVTM and CDR2 ANQGSEA. CDR3 size: 14 residues. V shed 5 bases and J shed 5 bases, with 18 bases lying between them. The CDR3: CSVLASGILETQYF. Written as DNA, the CDR3 is TGCAGCGTTTTGGCCAGCGGAATTCTTGAGACCCAGTACTTC. Together with reference TRBV29-1 and TRBJ2-5, the CDR3 gives the full variable domain: SAVISQKPSRDICQRGTSLTIQCQVDSQVTMMFWYRQQPGQSLTLIATANQGSEATYESGFVIDKFPISRPNLTFSTLTVSNMSPEDSSIYLCSVLASGILETQYFGPGTRLLVL.

This clonotype was picked up many times. The V call is TRBV20-1, the J call TRBJ2-7, with a weak D call TRBD2 (5 bases). The CDR3 totals 12 residues. Trimming stripped 0 bases from V and 7 bases from J, with 10 bases between. Germline CDR1 is DFQATT and CDR2 is SNEGSKA (reference sequence). As DNA, the CDR3 is TGCAGTGCTAGAGATCTAGAGCGGGAGCAGTACTTC. Encoded protein: CSARDLEREQYF.

The chain is built from TRBV2 and TRBJ1-5; 7 bases map to TRBD1. The trim removed 2 bases at V and 1 base at J, leaving 2 bases unmatched. The CDR3 runs to 15 residues. Germline V gene lookup returns CDR1 SNHLY and CDR2 FYNNEI. CDR3 DNA sequence: TGTGCCAGCAGTGAAAGGGGGCAAAGCAATCAGCCCCAGCATTTT. Its translation is CASSERGQSNQPQHF. The variable domain in full, with the rest retrieved from reference TRBV2 and TRBJ1-5, is EPEVTQTPSHQVTQMGQEVILRCVPISNHLYFYWYRQILGQKVEFLVSFYNNEISEKSEIFDDQFSVERPDGSNFTLKIRSTKLEDSAMYFCASSERGQSNQPQHFGDGTRLSIL.

This clonotype showed up just a few times. This chain joins TRBV7-6 and TRBJ2-1; TRBD2 aligns across 11 bases. CDR3 size: 16 residues. CDR1 is SGHVS and CDR2 is FNYEAQ in the germline V gene. Unmatched junction bases numbered 4, after V lost 2 bases and J lost 4 bases. CDR3 loop: CASSLNIAGGYNEQFF. Here the CDR3 DNA reads TGTGCCAGCAGCTTAAATATAGCGGGAGGGTACAATGAGCAGTTCTTC. The full variable domain, completed using reference TRBV7-6 and TRBJ2-1, is GAGVSQSPRYKVTKRGQDVALRCDPISGHVSLYWYRQALGQGPEFLTYFNYEAQQDKSGLPNDRFSAERPEGSISTLTIQRTEQRDSAMYRCASSLNIAGGYNEQFFGPGTRLTVL.

The chain combines TRBV30 with TRBJ1-6; D is ambiguous. Germline CDR1 is GTSNPN and CDR2 is SVGIG (reference sequence). This CDR3 contains 9 residues. In DNA, the CDR3 is TGTGCGTTAAATTCACCCCTCCACTTT. This codes for CALNSPLHF.

This clonotype was observed a handful of times. The chain combines TRBV20-1 with TRBJ2-4, with no clear D. V dropped 3 bases and J dropped 2 bases, with 8 bases sitting between them. CDR1 DFQATT and CDR2 SNEGSKA come from the germline V gene (reference sequence). The CDR3 has 13 amino acids. The CDR3 DNA reads TGCAGTGCTAGTGTCGGTTCCAAAAACATTCAGTACTTC. It encodes CSASVGSKNIQYF.

As concerns this clonotype: The junction differs from germline at one of its ends, possibly a read error. The chain carries TRBV7-9 and TRBJ2-1; D possibly corresponds to TRBD2 (5 bases). Per germline, CDR1 SEHNR and CDR2 FQNEAQ (reference sequence). The length of the CDR3 is 11 residues. The CDR3 DNA reads TGTGCCAGCAGCCCTAAGACTACGGAGGACTTC. Protein product: CASSPKTTEDF.

This clonotype was recorded many times. The chain has TRBV6-5 and TRBJ2-7; 10 bases are a match to TRBD2. This CDR3 region has 16 residues. V was clipped by 4 bases and J by 6 bases; unmatched bases: 12. Germline V gene lookup returns CDR1 MNHEY and CDR2 SVGAGI. The CDR3 reads CASSSWSSGSLSEQYF. CDR3 coding DNA: TGTGCCAGCAGTTCCTGGTCTAGCGGGAGTCTCTCCGAGCAGTACTTC.

The count of this clonotype is one. The chain recombines TRBV5-4 with TRBJ2-5; 7 nucleotides line up with TRBD2. The CDR3 runs 13 residues. The junction had 10 bases not matched to a gene; V was cut back by 9 bases and J by 5 bases. Germline CDR1 is SGHNT and CDR2 is YYREEE (reference sequence). This chain's CDR3 is CAMGPELAETQYF. In DNA, the CDR3 is TGTGCCATGGGCCCTGAACTAGCGGAGACCCAGTACTTC.

This clonotype was picked up a small number of times. The chain is built from TRBV24-1 and TRBJ2-7; D gene unclear. Germline CDR1 is KGHDR and CDR2 is SFDVKD. The CDR3 runs to 16 residues. The V and J ends lost 5 bases and 0 bases respectively, with 16 bases between them. CDR3 in DNA: TGTGCCACCAGTGTCCCCGGCGCTAACCACTCCTACGAGCAGTACTTC. Its translation: CATSVPGANHSYEQYF.

The genes are TRBV6-1 and TRBJ2-7; either TRBD1 or TRBD2 may supply D (6 bases each). In germline, CDR1 is MNHNS, CDR2 SASEGT. V lost 2 bases, J lost 0 bases, and 26 bases lay in between. CDR3 length equals 20 residues. The CDR3 protein is CASSERMGDRISGVSYEQYF. CDR3 sequence (DNA): TGTGCCAGCAGTGAAAGGATGGGAGACAGGATTAGCGGCGTCTCCTACGAGCAGTACTTC.

This clonotype was counted ten times or more. The rearrangement uses TRBV20-1 and TRBJ2-7; TRBD2 matches 9 bases. In germline, CDR1 is DFQATT, CDR2 SNEGSKA (reference sequence). The CDR3 contains 14 residues. Losses at the gene ends were 4 bases for V and 2 bases for J; bases not matched to a gene: 6. CDR3 region: CSATLAGVAYEQYF. The DNA of the CDR3 is TGCAGTGCTACATTAGCGGGAGTAGCCTACGAGCAGTACTTC.

This clonotype has a handful of counts. The V call is TRBV6-5, the J call TRBJ1-2, with 8 bases matching TRBD1. J was trimmed by 10 bases and V by 0 bases; bases with no gene match: 16. Germline assignment: CDR1 MNHEY and CDR2 SVGAGI. This CDR3 has 17 amino acids. CDR3 protein: CASSYSSRTGQGRDYTF. The CDR3 DNA follows: TGTGCCAGCAGTTACTCGAGCCGTACAGGACAGGGAAGGGACTACACCTTC.

This clonotype was seen repeatedly, ten times or more. The chain uses TRBV11-3 and TRBJ2-2; either TRBD1 or TRBD2 may supply D (5 bases each). This CDR3 region has 17 residues. Trimming removed 4 bases from V and 5 bases from J, with 20 bases in between. Looked up from germline, CDR1 is SGHNT and CDR2 is YENEEA. The CDR3, as DNA: TGTGCCAGCAGCTCCCCAGGGTCGGGGACCTTTACCGGGGAGCTGTTTTTT. Protein sequence: CASSSPGSGTFTGELFF.

This clonotype was observed many times. The rearrangement uses TRBV12-3 or TRBV12-4 and TRBJ1-4; 9 bases fit TRBD1. J gave up 6 bases and V 3 bases, and 5 bases lay outside the gene matches. This CDR3 has 15 amino acids. The CDR3 here is CASSFKQGADEKLFF. The DNA for the CDR3 is TGTGCCAGCAGTTTTAAACAGGGGGCGGATGAAAAACTGTTTTTT.